This T cell receptor beta chain stems from a study of regulatory T cells in long-lasting Graves disease. General observations from the study: Thyroid tissue went unstudied; only peripheral blood was examined.

Through Arm-PCR of CDR3 regions and iRepertoire HTBI primers, TCR beta libraries were built. MiXCR was run by TCRdb on the multiplex PCR reads, yielding one entry per CDR3 protein. There are about 460,000 distinct CDR3 sequences in the sample; under 25% occur only once, and around 13% lies in the top ten. Time point denoted: persistent/refractory GD, antithyroid drugs over 5 years with positive TRAb. PBMC-extracted RNA yielded the TCR library. Each patient gave roughly 10 milliliters of EDTA-anticoagulated peripheral blood. To note about this clonotype: Antigen unknown.

The CDR3 is 15 amino acids. Germline lookup yields CDR1 GTSNPN and CDR2 SVGIG (reference sequence). The V gene lost 0 bases and the J gene lost 3 bases, with 15 bases spanning the gap. J is TRBJ2-7 and V is TRBV30; D uncertain. This specimen consisted of peripheral blood mononuclear cells (PBMCs), obtained when the disease was refractory, from a patient treated with antithyroid drugs. The source of this sequence is a female donor with Graves disease. CDR3 amino acids: CAWSVRRTGDYEQYF. CDR3 bases: TGTGCCTGGAGTGTACGACGTACCGGCGACTACGAGCAGTACTTC.